This TCR beta chain comes out of a study of T cells after yellow fever vaccination. This clonotype appeared a few times. TCRdb fed the 5' RACE reads into MiXCR, producing one record per CDR3 protein. The table includes about 320,000 distinct CDR3 sequences, approximately 4% detected once. The germline V gene encodes CDR1 SNHLY and CDR2 FYNNEI. J was trimmed by 3 bases and V by 3 bases; bases with no gene match: 7. The CDR3 loop spans 17 amino acids. This chain uses TRBV2 with TRBJ2-2; TRBD1 matches 10 bases. The sequences come from PBMCs, collected 15 days after the yellow fever booster vaccination. This TCR came from a man younger than 35 who received the YFV17D yellow fever vaccine. The CDR3 coding sequence is TGTGCCAGCAGTGACGACAGGGGGCGAGGGTACACCGGGGAGCTGTTTTTT. Translated: CASSDDRGRGYTGELFF.